These 9 T cell receptor beta chains came from one sample sequenced in a study of T cell repertoires in cytomegalovirus infection. The antigens these receptors bind are not known. TCRdb reprocessed the reads with MiXCR, giving one entry per CDR3 protein. This table holds around 71,000 distinct CDR3 sequences, 20% to 25% found once. The source was CD8+ T cells from cultured PBMCs, collected from culture after CMV antigen stimulation. Receptors were obtained from a human donor in good health (CMV status not recorded). Some clones in this sample may be carry-over from other donors' samples.

The chain combines TRBV6-1 with TRBJ1-5; maybe TRBD1 (5 bases). V shed 0 bases and J shed 1 base, with 13 bases lying between them. Germline values: CDR1 MNHNS, CDR2 SASEGT. The CDR3 runs to 17 residues. The CDR3 DNA follows: TGTGCCAGCAGTGAAGCGAATGAGGGGCTCAGCAATCAGCCCCAGCATTTT. As protein: CASSEANEGLSNQPQHF.

This clonotype was seen a few times. The CDR3 protein is CASSWRDNQYF. CDR3 in DNA: TGTGCCAGCAGCTGGCGGGATAACCAGTACTTC. J is TRBJ2-5 and V is TRBV7-2; tentative D call: TRBD2 (6 bases). Trimming pared 4 bases from V and 10 bases from J, leaving 10 bases between. This CDR3 has 11 residues. Germline values: CDR1 SGHTA, CDR2 FQGNSA.

This clonotype has more than one count but fewer than ten. The rearrangement joins TRBV20-1 to TRBJ2-7, with TRBD2 identical over 12 bases. V dropped 0 bases and J dropped 4; count of bases not matched to a gene: 10. CDR3 size: 17 residues. Germline V gene data show CDR1 as DFQATT and CDR2 as SNEGSKA (reference sequence). CDR3 region: CSARDNRLAGGLYEQYF. Written as DNA, the CDR3 is TGCAGTGCTAGAGATAACCGTCTAGCGGGGGGGCTATACGAGCAGTACTTC.

The V gene is TRBV28, the J gene TRBJ1-1; D possibly corresponds to TRBD1 (5 bases). Germline V gene sequence: CDR1 MDHEN, CDR2 SYDVKM. V was clipped by 5 bases and J by 0 bases, with 16 bases between them. This CDR3 has 16 amino acids. The CDR3 DNA follows: TGTGCCAGCAGTCTTAGGAGGGCAGGGATGAACACTGAAGCTTTCTTT. As protein: CASSLRRAGMNTEAFF. Variable domain in full (rest from reference TRBV28 and TRBJ1-1): DVKVTQSSRYLVKRTGEKVFLECVQDMDHENMFWYRQDPGLGLRLIYFSYDVKMKEKGDIPEGYSVSREKKERFSLILESASTNQTSMYLCASSLRRAGMNTEAFFGQGTRLTVV.

This clonotype turned up a few times. V gene TRBV12-3 or TRBV12-4 combines with J gene TRBJ1-5, with 9 bases matching TRBD1. Trimming at V came to 6 bases and at J to 0 bases, leaving 3 bases not matched to a gene. This CDR3 is built from 15 residues. The CDR3 is CASSDRGVSNQPQHF. For the CDR3, the DNA is TGTGCCAGCAGCGACAGGGGGGTTAGCAATCAGCCCCAGCATTTT.

This clonotype came up a few times. The gene calls are TRBV12-3 or TRBV12-4 and TRBJ1-2, with D unresolved. Trimming took 5 bases from V and 11 from J, leaving 6 bases between them. CDR3 size: 9 residues. CDR3 in DNA: TGTGCCAGCAGTCCCCCTTACACCTTC. Translation: CASSPPYTF.

The table lists this clonotype with a few counts. The chain is built from TRBV7-2 and TRBJ1-1; D may be TRBD1 (6 bases). V dropped 5 bases and J dropped 6 bases, with 19 bases sitting between them. Germline V gene data show CDR1 as SGHTA and CDR2 as FQGNSA. The CDR3 loop spans 15 amino acids. The CDR3 sequence is CASSLDSIEIPEAFF. Written as DNA, the CDR3 is TGTGCCAGCAGCCTGGACAGCATAGAGATCCCTGAAGCTTTCTTT.

The rearrangement links TRBV7-2 to TRBJ1-1; D gene uncertain. This CDR3 has 11 amino acids. CDR1 and CDR2 from the germline V gene are SGHTA and FQGNSA. V dropped 5 bases and J dropped 6 bases, with 7 bases sitting between them. In nucleotides, the CDR3 is TGTGCCAGCAGCGTAACACCTGAAGCTTTCTTT. It specifies CASSVTPEAFF.

This chain uses TRBV19 with TRBJ1-1, with a tentative D call TRBD1 (5 bases). Germline CDR1 and CDR2: LNHDA and SQIVND (reference sequence). The germline V and J ends were trimmed by 0 bases and 2 bases, with 13 bases remaining between them. The CDR3 length is 16 residues. CDR3 DNA: TGTGCCAGTAGTATAGAGGTCGGACAAAGAAACACTGAAGCTTTCTTT. Its protein is CASSIEVGQRNTEAFF. The whole variable domain, remainder taken from reference TRBV19 and TRBJ1-1, is DGGITQSPKYLFRKEGQNVTLSCEQNLNHDAMYWYRQDPGQGLRLIYYSQIVNDFQKGDIAEGYSVSREKKESFPLTVTSAQKNPTAFYLCASSIEVGQRNTEAFFGQGTRLTVV.